What follows are 28 T cell receptor beta chains derived from one specimen sequenced in a study of cytomegalovirus exposure and HLA in healthy donors. It was with 60 Vbeta and 13 Jbeta primers that the PCR ran. Profiled with immunoSEQ multiplex PCR; TCRdb holds only in-frame clones, not every one. The repertoire has about 180,000 clones, around 80% of them found once; the top ten carry under 0.75%. Sequencing was performed on PBMCs. Receptor source: a woman aged 40 to 50 in good health and CMV-seronegative.

The V call is TRBV6-1, the J call TRBJ2-2, with D maybe TRBD2 (5 bases). This CDR3 comprises 15 residues. The germline CDR1 and CDR2 sequences are MNHNS and SASEGT. Trimming pared 6 bases from V and 2 bases from J, leaving 13 bases between. CDR3 sequence: CASRRRRENTGELFF. The CDR3 region has the DNA TGTGCCAGCAGGCGGCGCCGGGAAAACACCGGGGAGCTGTTTTTT.

The chain links TRBV19 to TRBJ2-5, with 9 bases aligning to TRBD2. This CDR3 comprises 15 residues. V was pared by 5 bases and J by 5 bases, with 9 bases of the junction left unmatched. Germline V gene lookup returns CDR1 LNHDA and CDR2 SQIVND (reference sequence). CDR3: CASSRVLAGRETQYF. DNA of the CDR3: TGTGCCAGTAGTCGGGTGCTAGCGGGGAGGGAGACCCAGTACTTC. Full variable domain (remainder filled in from reference TRBV19 and TRBJ2-5): DGGITQSPKYLFRKEGQNVTLSCEQNLNHDAMYWYRQDPGQGLRLIYYSQIVNDFQKGDIAEGYSVSREKKESFPLTVTSAQKNPTAFYLCASSRVLAGRETQYFGPGTRLLVL.

This clone occurred once. The gene calls are TRBV18 and TRBJ1-1, with D maybe TRBD1 (5 bases). Germline values: CDR1 KGHSH, CDR2 LQKENI. V lost 1 base to trimming and J lost 3 bases, with 9 bases between them. The CDR3 runs to 14 residues. In DNA form, the CDR3 reads TGTGCCAGCTCACCACGTCCCAGGGACACTGAAGCTTTCTTT. It translates to CASSPRPRDTEAFF.

V gene TRBV18 combines with J gene TRBJ1-1; D not certain. V shed 3 bases and J shed 0 bases, with 20 bases lying between them. The V gene's germline CDR1 is KGHSH and CDR2 LQKENI. The CDR3 spans 18 residues. The CDR3, as DNA: TGTGCCAGCTCACCCATAGGAGGGAGCTCCTCGATGAACACTGAAGCTTTCTTT. It specifies CASSPIGGSSSMNTEAFF.

The CDR3: CSARANYEQYF. As DNA, the CDR3 is TGCAGTGCTAGAGCCAACTACGAGCAGTACTTC. V usage is TRBV20-1 and J usage is TRBJ2-5; no firm D call. The DNA end favors TRBJ2-7, so the J call may be wrong. This CDR3 comprises 11 residues. Germline values: CDR1 DFQATT, CDR2 SNEGSKA (reference sequence).

The chain carries TRBV9 and TRBJ1-4; tentatively, D is TRBD1 (6 bases). Germline CDR1 is SGDLS and CDR2 is YYNGEE. This CDR3 has 15 residues. V lost 4 bases and J lost 4, with 14 bases in between. CDR3 coding DNA: TGTGCCAGCAGCCCTTTGGACAGACATAATGAAAAACTGTTTTTT. Protein sequence: CASSPLDRHNEKLFF.

CDR3 residues: CAWSVLGGTSGNTIYF. The CDR3 nucleotides are TGTGCCTGGAGTGTACTCGGGGGGACCTCTGGAAACACCATATATTTT. This chain links TRBV30 with TRBJ1-3; the D gene is possibly TRBD1 (5 bases). Looked up from germline, CDR1 is GTSNPN and CDR2 is SVGIG (reference sequence). This CDR3 region has 16 residues. The V gene lost 0 bases and the J gene lost 0 bases, with 12 bases spanning the gap.

CDR3 nucleotides: TGTGCCAGCAGCTTGGTCGAGATCTCTGGCTACACCTTC. Translated, it gives CASSLVEISGYTF. The gene calls are TRBV5-6 and TRBJ1-2; D is unresolved. This CDR3 contains 13 residues. Between the trimmed V and J ends, which lost 0 bases and 7 bases, there was a span of 10 bases. CDR1 is SGHDT, CDR2 YYEEEE, per germline.

This sequence joins TRBV28 and TRBJ1-2; tentative D call: TRBD1 (5 bases). V lost 3 bases and J lost 4, with 15 bases in between. This CDR3 contains 15 residues. Germline assignment: CDR1 MDHEN and CDR2 SYDVKM. In DNA form, the CDR3 reads TGTGCCAGCAGTTTCCCGTCCTCGGGGGGCTATGGCTACACCTTC. It yields the protein CASSFPSSGGYGYTF.

The V and J genes are TRBV14 and TRBJ2-7, with 11 bases that match TRBD1. The germline gives CDR1 SGHDN, CDR2 FVKESK. The trim removed 1 base at V and 4 bases at J, leaving 3 bases unmatched. There are 15 residues in the CDR3. The CDR3 sequence: CASSQVGTGGYEQYF. CDR3 sequence (DNA): TGTGCCAGCAGCCAAGTAGGGACAGGGGGTTACGAGCAGTACTTC.

The chain employs TRBV5-1 and TRBJ2-7; D is perhaps TRBD1 (6 bases). Germline CDR1 and CDR2: SGHRS and YFSETQ. Trimming took off 3 bases at V and 5 bases at J, with 12 bases between the two ends. There are 13 residues in the CDR3. This CDR3 is CASSSETGNEQYF. The CDR3 DNA reads TGCGCCAGCAGCTCGGAAACAGGGAACGAGCAGTACTTC.

This clone was seen a few times. The chain links TRBV18 to TRBJ1-2; D possibly corresponds to TRBD1 (6 bases). This CDR3 spans 16 amino acids. Germline CDR1 and CDR2: KGHSH and LQKENI. The V and J ends lost 3 bases and 10 bases respectively, with 24 bases between them. CDR3 loop: CASSPDQSQRGGYYTF. The CDR3, as DNA: TGTGCCAGCTCACCCGATCAGAGCCAAAGGGGGGGCTACTACACCTTC.

V is TRBV5-1 and J is TRBJ1-2; TRBD1 matches 8 bases. This CDR3 region has 14 residues. V dropped 4 bases and J dropped 4; count of bases not matched to a gene: 6. Germline V gene lookup returns CDR1 SGHRS and CDR2 YFSETQ. The CDR3 DNA is TGCGCCAGCAGCCAGACAGGGGCTATCTATGGCTACACCTTC. Its protein is CASSQTGAIYGYTF.

V is TRBV27 and J is TRBJ1-1; 11 positions match TRBD1. V was pared by 7 bases and J by 0 bases, with 7 bases of the junction left unmatched. From germline, CDR1 is MNHEY and CDR2 SMNVEV (reference sequence). The CDR3 has 16 amino acids. CDR3 coding DNA: TGTGCCAGCAAGGGTGGGACAGGGGGTATGAACACTGAAGCTTTCTTT. As protein: CASKGGTGGMNTEAFF.

This clone was detected once. This chain connects TRBV5-1 to TRBJ2-1; maybe TRBD1 (6 bases). Germline lookup yields CDR1 SGHRS and CDR2 YFSETQ. V lost 4 bases, J lost 8 bases, and 22 bases lay in between. This CDR3 is built from 16 residues. As DNA, the CDR3 is TGCGCCAGCAGCCCCTCACAGGGATTTAAGGGGGATGAGCAGTTCTTC. Its translation: CASSPSQGFKGDEQFF. Filled out from reference TRBV5-1 and TRBJ2-1, the complete variable domain reads KAGVTQTPRYLIKTRGQQVTLSCSPISGHRSVSWYQQTPGQGLQFLFEYFSETQRNKGNFPGRFSGRQFSNSRSEMNVSTLELGDSALYLCASSPSQGFKGDEQFFGPGTRLTVL.

This clone showed up just a few times. The chain uses TRBV5-4 and TRBJ2-5, with 13 positions matching TRBD2. Germline values: CDR1 SGHNT, CDR2 YYREEE (reference sequence). The V gene end was trimmed by 4 bases and the J gene end by 5 bases; junction bases not matched to a gene: 11. The CDR3 consists of 17 residues. CDR3 DNA sequence: TGTGCCAGCAGCCCGACTAGCGGGGGGCCCGGCCGCGAGACCCAGTACTTC. It encodes CASSPTSGGPGRETQYF.

V is TRBV19 and J is TRBJ1-5; TRBD1 might be the D (5 bases). The ends were cut back, 4 bases at V and 0 bases at J, with 7 bases in the middle. This CDR3 region has 14 residues. CDR1 LNHDA and CDR2 SQIVND come from the germline V gene (reference sequence). CDR3 DNA: TGTGCCAGTAGTACTAGGGGTAGCAATCAGCCCCAGCATTTT. It translates to CASSTRGSNQPQHF.

The chain carries TRBV2 and TRBJ2-7; D ambiguous. The CDR3 has 15 amino acids. Germline V gene data show CDR1 as SNHLY and CDR2 as FYNNEI. V dropped 7 bases and J dropped 4 bases, with 20 bases sitting between them. CDR3 DNA sequence: TGTGCCAGCACCTACTACCCCTCTCCCCCTTACGAGCAGTACTTC. Translation: CASTYYPSPPYEQYF.

This clone was found once. The rearrangement uses TRBV28 and TRBJ2-3, with D perhaps matching TRBD2 (6 bases). The ends were cut back, 2 bases at V and 5 bases at J, with 11 bases in the middle. The CDR3 is 14 residues long. The germline CDR1 and CDR2 sequences are MDHEN and SYDVKM. The CDR3 reads CASSLGGTRDTQYF. The CDR3 coding sequence is TGTGCCAGCAGTTTAGGGGGGACGAGAGATACGCAGTATTTT.

The table lists this clone with a count of one. The V gene is TRBV9, the J gene TRBJ2-2; the D gene is possibly TRBD2 (5 bases). Germline CDR1 is SGDLS and CDR2 is YYNGEE. Deletions cut 1 base from V and 6 bases from J, with 13 bases between. The CDR3 loop spans 15 amino acids. The CDR3 sequence is CASSVSGFVSGELFF. CDR3 nucleotide sequence: TGTGCCAGCAGCGTATCGGGGTTTGTATCCGGGGAGCTGTTTTTT.

The chain uses TRBV21-1 and TRBJ1-1; the D segment call TRBD1 is taken from the table without a DNA check. TRBV21-1 is assigned pseudogene status. CDR3 length: 13 residues. CDR3 sequence reads: CASILGRRTEAFF. CDR3 in DNA: TGTGCCAGCATCCTGGGGCGGCGGACTGAAGCTTTCTTT.

This clone was found once. The rearrangement links TRBV2 to TRBJ2-5; 9 positions agree with TRBD1. Trimming cost V 8 bases and J 9 bases; bases outside gene matches: 4. Germline V gives CDR1 SNHLY, CDR2 FYNNEI. This CDR3 is built from 11 residues. The DNA of the CDR3 is TGTGCCAGCCACAGGGGGCTTCCCCAGTACTTC. It encodes CASHRGLPQYF.

This clone appeared once. J is TRBJ1-1 and V is TRBV5-4; 10 bases are shared with TRBD1. Losses at the gene ends were 5 bases for V and 2 bases for J; bases not matched to a gene: 6. CDR3 length equals 15 residues. The germline gives CDR1 SGHNT, CDR2 YYREEE (reference sequence). The CDR3, as DNA: TGTGCCAGCAGGGGGGACAGGGGCCGAAACACTGAAGCTTTCTTT. Translated, it gives CASRGDRGRNTEAFF.

The rearrangement joins TRBV7-2 to TRBJ1-5; TRBD1 aligns across 9 bases. CDR3 length equals 16 residues. Germline trimming cut 5 bases from V and 1 base from J; bases unmatched to any gene: 6. CDR1 and CDR2 (germline): SGHTA, FQGNSA. The DNA for the CDR3 is TGTGCCAGCAGCCCTCGGACAGGGGCCAGCAATCAGCCCCAGCATTTT. The encoded protein is CASSPRTGASNQPQHF.

The chain links TRBV11-3 to TRBJ2-1, with D perhaps TRBD1 (6 bases). The CDR3 runs 13 residues. The germline V gene encodes CDR1 SGHNT and CDR2 YENEEA. Trimming stripped 5 bases from V and 10 bases from J, with 15 bases between. As DNA, the CDR3 is TGTGCCAGCAGCCCCGGACAGCTCGGGGAGCAGTTCTTC. Its translation is CASSPGQLGEQFF.

The genes are TRBV7-9 and TRBJ2-1, with D possibly TRBD2 on 6 matching bases. The germline CDR1 and CDR2 sequences are SEHNR and FQNEAQ (reference sequence). V was cut by 4 bases and J by 7 bases, with 17 bases left in between. CDR3 length: 15 residues. The CDR3 coding sequence is TGTGCCAGCAGCTCCGACCCGGGACTCCTAAATGAGCAGTTCTTC. Translated: CASSSDPGLLNEQFF.

This clone has just a few counts. The V gene is TRBV9, the J gene TRBJ1-2; D is possibly TRBD1 (6 bases). With 7 bases removed from V and 1 base from J, the gap between germline ends came to 11 bases. CDR1 is SGDLS, CDR2 YYNGEE, per germline. This CDR3 has 13 residues. Written as DNA, the CDR3 is TGTGCCAGCGGACGGACAGATAACTATGGCTACACCTTC. Encoded protein: CASGRTDNYGYTF.

This clone was counted a few times. V is TRBV7-8 and J is TRBJ1-1, with D possibly being TRBD1 (6 bases). The CDR3 length is 12 residues. V shed 8 bases and J shed 4 bases, with 11 bases lying between them. The V gene's germline CDR1 is SGHVS and CDR2 FQNEAQ. The CDR3 protein is CASHRVSTEAFF. In nucleotides, the CDR3 is TGTGCCAGCCACAGGGTGAGCACTGAAGCTTTCTTT.